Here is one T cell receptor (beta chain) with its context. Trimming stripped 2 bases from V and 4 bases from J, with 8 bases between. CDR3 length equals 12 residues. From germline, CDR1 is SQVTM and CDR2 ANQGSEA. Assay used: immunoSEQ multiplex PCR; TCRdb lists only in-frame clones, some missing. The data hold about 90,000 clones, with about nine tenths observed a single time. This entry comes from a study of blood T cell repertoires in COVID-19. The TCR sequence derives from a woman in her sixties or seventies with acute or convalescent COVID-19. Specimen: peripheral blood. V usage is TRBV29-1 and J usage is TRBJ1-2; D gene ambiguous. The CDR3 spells CSVERTTYGYTF. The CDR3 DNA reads TGCAGCGTTGAACGAACTACCTATGGCTACACCTTC.